This T cell receptor (beta chain) was recovered during a study of graft-versus-host responses after intestinal transplantation. Method: immunoSEQ multiplex PCR; TCRdb's copy keeps in-frame clones and lacks some. The sample holds fewer than 20,000 clones, roughly 40% seen once. The CDR3 totals 11 residues. Germline V gene data show CDR1 as KGHSH and CDR2 as LQKENI. Trimming pared 4 bases from V and 4 bases from J, leaving 5 bases between. The source was alloreactive CD4+ T cells from a mixed lymphocyte reaction culture, collected before intestinal transplant. Subset of the sample: CFSE-low proliferating T cells sorted from roughly 6-day pre-transplant mixed lymphocyte reaction (GvH or HvG direction). The sequence derives from a human patient who received an intestinal transplant. This sequence joins TRBV18 and TRBJ2-7; unclear D gene. The CDR3 region has the DNA TGTGCCAGCTCACAAGAGTACGAGCAGTACTTC. It is translated as CASSQEYEQYF.